This T cell receptor (beta chain) came from a study of molecular identifiers for immune sequencing clone quantification. This clonotype was recorded at least ten times. Its specificity is unknown. Overall study results and limits: More than 97% of effector molecules, versus under 1% of naive-cell molecules, belonged to clones above 20 RNA copies.

Previously described methods and listed TCR primers were employed for the bulk TCR libraries. MiXCR, run by TCRdb on the PCR reads, gives a single entry per CDR3 protein. Seen here are about 100,000 distinct CDR3 sequences, around 33% observed once, and the top ten hold less than 5.5%. Sequencing libraries of naive CD8 cells derived from approximately 22,000 to 940,000 sorted cells with 10%, 30% or 50% RNA. In germline, CDR1 is SGHVS, CDR2 FQNEAQ. This CDR3 has 15 amino acids. V shed 4 bases, J shed 4 bases, and the junction held 8 bases outside the gene matches. The chain combines TRBV7-8 with TRBJ1-1; TRBD1 matches 8 bases. The receptor was derived from a human donor in good health. Some libraries in this study had Jurkat cell RNA spiked in. Sequencing was done on a sample of naive CD8+ T cells from blood, with Jurkat cell RNA spiked in. The sample's subset: FACS-sorted CD8+CD4-CCR7+CD45RA+ naive T cells. The CDR3 coding sequence is TGTGCCAGCAGCTCCCTAACAGGGGGGACCACTGAAGCTTTCTTT. It encodes CASSSLTGGTTEAFF.